The clone carrying this T cell receptor beta chain was seen a handful of times. The sample belongs to a study of cytotoxic CD8 clonotypes in ibrutinib-treated CLL. The method was immunoSEQ multiplex PCR; TCRdb's version includes in-frame clones alone and lacks a portion of them. The sample has some 140,000 clones, less than 90% seen once; the top ten hold about 3.3%. The CDR3 extends over 15 amino acids. Germline V gives CDR1 KGHSH, CDR2 LQKENI. V was pared by 3 bases and J by 3 bases, with 5 bases of the junction left unmatched. The input for sequencing was PBMCs, taken after 24 months of ibrutinib treatment. The source of this sequence is a human donor with chronic lymphocytic leukemia. This rearrangement joins TRBV18 to TRBJ2-7; 10 positions agree with TRBD1. CDR3 residues: CASSPGTGVIYEQYF. CDR3 in DNA: TGTGCCAGCTCACCCGGGACAGGGGTAATCTACGAGCAGTACTTC.